This paragraph covers one T cell receptor (beta chain) sequence. Its specificity is unknown. These data belong to a study of molecular identifiers for immune sequencing clone quantification. Study context: In replicates, RNA from 20,000 or 100,000 naive CD8 cells was divided five ways and four parts were sequenced. Study results and caveats: Underestimated sizes of highly expanded clones could result from identical TCR molecules that share a barcode. Detecting spiked Jurkat TCR RNA from one cell among about a million naive cells was reportedly possible.

For bulk TCR libraries, previously described methods and listed TCR primers were used. One entry per CDR3 protein, called by TCRdb with MiXCR from the PCR reads. The table shows around 300,000 distinct CDR3 sequences, with roughly 23% occurring only once. Specimen: naive CD8+ T cells from blood, with Jurkat cell RNA spiked in. Subset specified: FACS-sorted CD8+CD4-CCR7+CD45RA+ naive T cells. The TCR was taken from a human donor in good health. Some libraries in this study had Jurkat cell RNA spiked in.

The CDR3 nucleotides are TGCAGTGCGGTTCTAGCGGGAGGAAAATACAATGAGCAGTTCTTC. Its translation is CSAVLAGGKYNEQFF. This chain joins TRBV20-1 and TRBJ2-1; 11 bases align to TRBD2. Germline-derived CDR1 and CDR2 are DFQATT and SNEGSKA (reference sequence). The CDR3 runs to 15 residues. The V segment lost 6 bases and the J segment 4 bases; nucleotides outside the gene matches: 8.